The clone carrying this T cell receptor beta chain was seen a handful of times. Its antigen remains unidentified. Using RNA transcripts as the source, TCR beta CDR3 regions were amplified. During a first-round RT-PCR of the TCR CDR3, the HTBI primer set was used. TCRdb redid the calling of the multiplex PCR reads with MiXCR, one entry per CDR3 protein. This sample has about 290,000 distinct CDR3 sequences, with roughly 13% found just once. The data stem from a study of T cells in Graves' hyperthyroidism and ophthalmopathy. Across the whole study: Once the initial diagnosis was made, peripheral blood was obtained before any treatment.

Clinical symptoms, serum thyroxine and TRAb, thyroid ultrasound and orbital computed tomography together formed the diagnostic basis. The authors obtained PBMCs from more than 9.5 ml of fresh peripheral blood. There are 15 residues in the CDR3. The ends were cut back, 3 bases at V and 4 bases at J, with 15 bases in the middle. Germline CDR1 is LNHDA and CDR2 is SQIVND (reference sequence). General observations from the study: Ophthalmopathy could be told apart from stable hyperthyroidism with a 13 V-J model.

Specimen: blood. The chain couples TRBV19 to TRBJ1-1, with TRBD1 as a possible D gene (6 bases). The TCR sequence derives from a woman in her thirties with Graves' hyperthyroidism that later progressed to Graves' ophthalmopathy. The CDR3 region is CASSISPGVLTEAFF. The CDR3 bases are TGTGCCAGTAGTATTTCCCCAGGGGTACTCACTGAAGCTTTCTTT.